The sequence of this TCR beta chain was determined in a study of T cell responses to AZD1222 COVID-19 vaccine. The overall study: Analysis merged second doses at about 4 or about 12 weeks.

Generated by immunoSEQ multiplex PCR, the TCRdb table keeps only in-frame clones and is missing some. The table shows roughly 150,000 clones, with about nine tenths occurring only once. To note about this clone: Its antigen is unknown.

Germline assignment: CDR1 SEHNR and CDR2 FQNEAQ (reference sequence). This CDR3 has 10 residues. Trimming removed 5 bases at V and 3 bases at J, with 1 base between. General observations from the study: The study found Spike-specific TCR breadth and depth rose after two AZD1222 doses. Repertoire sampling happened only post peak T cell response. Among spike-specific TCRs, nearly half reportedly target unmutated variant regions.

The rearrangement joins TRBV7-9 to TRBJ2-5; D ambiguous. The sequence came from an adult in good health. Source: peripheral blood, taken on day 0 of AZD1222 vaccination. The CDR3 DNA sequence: TGTGCCAGCAGCGAAGAGACCCAGTACTTC. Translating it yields CASSEETQYF.